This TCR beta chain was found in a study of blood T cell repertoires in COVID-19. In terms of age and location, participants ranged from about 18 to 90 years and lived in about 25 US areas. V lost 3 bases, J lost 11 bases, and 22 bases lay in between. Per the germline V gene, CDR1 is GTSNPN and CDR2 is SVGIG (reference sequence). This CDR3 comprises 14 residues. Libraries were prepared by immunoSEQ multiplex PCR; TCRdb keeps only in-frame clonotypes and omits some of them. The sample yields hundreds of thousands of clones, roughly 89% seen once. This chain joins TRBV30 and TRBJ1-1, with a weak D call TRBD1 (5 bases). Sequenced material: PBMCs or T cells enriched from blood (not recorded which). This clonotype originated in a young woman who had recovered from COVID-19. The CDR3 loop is CAWSRGAGLHSAFF. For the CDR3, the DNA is TGTGCCTGGAGCCGAGGGGCGGGGCTCCATTCGGCTTTCTTT.